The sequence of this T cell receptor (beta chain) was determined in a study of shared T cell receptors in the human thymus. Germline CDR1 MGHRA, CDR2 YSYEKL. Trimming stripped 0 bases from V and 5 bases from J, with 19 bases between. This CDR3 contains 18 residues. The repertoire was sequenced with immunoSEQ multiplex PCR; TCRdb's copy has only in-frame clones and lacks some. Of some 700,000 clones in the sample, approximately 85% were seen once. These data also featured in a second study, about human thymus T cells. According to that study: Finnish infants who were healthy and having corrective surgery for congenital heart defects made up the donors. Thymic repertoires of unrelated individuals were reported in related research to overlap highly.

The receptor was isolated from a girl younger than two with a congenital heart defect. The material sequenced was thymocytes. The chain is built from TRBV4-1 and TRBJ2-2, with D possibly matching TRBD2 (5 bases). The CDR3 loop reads CASSQEGSDTGRTGELFF. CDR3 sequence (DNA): TGCGCCAGCAGCCAAGAGGGGAGCGACACCGGTCGGACCGGGGAGCTGTTTTTT.